The rows below give T cell receptor beta chains drawn from one sample of a study of cytomegalovirus exposure and HLA in healthy donors. Clones were read by immunoSEQ multiplex PCR, and TCRdb kept only the in-frame ones, dropping some. The sample carries about 59,000 clones, about 77% recorded once. The sample consisted of PBMCs. Receptors were obtained from a man aged 25 to 45 in good health and CMV-seropositive. The CDR3 runs from the conserved cysteine through the conserved F or W. A D gene is named only where the DNA matches it firmly. Only part of the rows carry a size: once, few, many, or a class if the clone is expanded.

TRBV7-3	-	TRBJ1-1	TRBD1	TGTGCCAGCAGCCCTCGACAGGGGAGTGCGACTGAAGCTTTCTTT	CASSPRQGSATEAFF
TRBV9	-	TRBJ1-5	-	TGTGCCAGCAGCCCACACGGGGGGCTCGGTCAGCCCCAGCATTTT	CASSPHGGLGQPQHF
TRBV7-2	few	TRBJ2-1	TRBD2	TGTGCCAGCAGCCCGACCATAGCGGGGGGGCCAGGCCGCGATGAGCAGTTCTTC	CASSPTIAGGPGRDEQFF
TRBV19	-	TRBJ2-2	TRBD1	TGTGCCAGTAGTATTGGGACAGGGGGCGCGATGGGGGAGCTGTTTTTT	CASSIGTGGAMGELFF
TRBV29-1	-	TRBJ2-7	-	TGCAGCGTTGAAGCCGGGGGCTCCTACGAGCAGTACTTC	CSVEAGGSYEQYF
TRBV5-5	-	TRBJ2-5	-	TGTGCCAGCAGCCTAATGGCGGGGGCTGAGGGGACCCAGTACTTC	CASSLMAGAEGTQYF
TRBV28	-	TRBJ1-1	-	TGTGCCAGCAATCCGGGGGGGCGGATGAACACTGAAGCTTTCTTT	CASNPGGRMNTEAFF
TRBV7-2	-	TRBJ2-2	TRBD2	TGTGCCAGCAGCTTAGGCGGGGGGATCACCGGGGAGCTGTTTTTT	CASSLGGGITGELFF
TRBV11-2	once	TRBJ2-7	TRBD1	TGTGCCAGCAGGCGACCAGGCAGGGGGTCAATTTACGAGCAGTACTTC	CASRRPGRGSIYEQYF
TRBV4-1	-	TRBJ2-7	-	TGCGCCAGCAGCCAAGAAATCAGGGGAAGCGACGAGCAGTACTTC	CASSQEIRGSDEQYF
TRBV6-5	-	TRBJ1-6	-	TGTGCCAGCAGTTTGGAGACAGGAACAAATTCACCCCTCCACTTT	CASSLETGTNSPLHF
TRBV7-8	-	TRBJ2-1	TRBD2	TGTGCCAGCAGCTTATTGGCCGGGACTAGCGGGGGTGAGCAGTTCTTC	CASSLLAGTSGGEQFF
TRBV7-6	-	TRBJ1-6	-	TGTGCCAGCAGCCCCGCTAGGCAGGGTTCTGCCTCTCGATCACCCCTCCACTTT	CASSPARQGSASRSPLHF
TRBV5-1	-	TRBJ2-3	TRBD2	TGCGCCAGCAGTTCTAGCGGGTCGGATACGCAGTATTTT	CASSSSGSDTQYF
TRBV28	once	TRBJ2-3	TRBD1	TGTGCCAGCAGTTTATACCCGGGACAGGTGAGCACAGATACGCAGTATTTT	CASSLYPGQVSTDTQYF
TRBV6-6	-	TRBJ2-7	TRBD1	TGTGCCAGCAGTCGAGGACAGGGCCGAGAGCAGTACTTC	CASSRGQGREQYF
TRBV5-1	-	TRBJ1-3	-	TGCGCCAGCAGACCAACAGGGAAGACCGGAAACACCATATATTTT	CASRPTGKTGNTIYF
TRBV4-3	-	TRBJ2-7	TRBD1	TGCGCCAGCAGCCAAGGTACAGGGGACAGGGGCTACGAGCAGTACTTC	CASSQGTGDRGYEQYF
TRBV25-1	-	TRBJ1-2	TRBD1	TGTGCCAGCAGGGAGGGGGCGGGCTATGGCTACACCTTC	CASREGAGYGYTF
TRBV5-6	-	TRBJ1-1	TRBD1	TGTGCCAGCAGCGGCCGGGACAGGGCGCACACTGAAGCTTTCTTT	CASSGRDRAHTEAFF
TRBV28	-	TRBJ1-2	-	TGTGCCAGCAGTTTTTACAGGGATTTTGGCGGCTACACCTTC	CASSFYRDFGGYTF
TRBV18	-	TRBJ1-6	TRBD1	TGTGCCAGCTCACCAGCTACCCAACAGGGGTCCTATAATTCACCCCTCCACTTT	CASSPATQQGSYNSPLHF
TRBV19	few	TRBJ1-2	TRBD1	TGTGCCACCTCGACAGGGTCGGTCTATGGCTACACCTTC	CATSTGSVYGYTF
TRBV7-9	-	TRBJ2-7	-	TGTGCCAGCAGCTTGCCGCAGTACGAGCAGTACTTC	CASSLPQYEQYF
TRBV7-2	-	TRBJ1-3	TRBD1	TGTGCCAGCACCCTGGACAGGTTGGCTGGAAACACCATATATTTT	CASTLDRLAGNTIYF
TRBV6-5	-	TRBJ2-7	-	TGTGCCAGCAGTACCGCCACTATTTCTGGGGAGCAGTACTTC	CASSTATISGEQYF
TRBV14	-	TRBJ2-5	TRBD1	TGTGCCAGCAGCCCCGGACAGGGGCGAGAGACCCAGTACTTC	CASSPGQGRETQYF
TRBV28	-	TRBJ2-5	-	TGTGCCAGCAGGGGAACAACAGGGTCTCGGGAGACCCAGTACTTC	CASRGTTGSRETQYF
TRBV4-2	-	TRBJ2-3	TRBD2	TGTGCCAGCAGCCAAGGTCTAGCGGGGGCTGATACGCAGTATTTT	CASSQGLAGADTQYF
TRBV10-3	-	TRBJ2-7	TRBD1	TGTGCCATCGGGACAGAGAGCTACGAGCAGTACTTC	CAIGTESYEQYF
TRBV5-4	-	TRBJ2-2	-	TGTGCCAGCAGCTTACAAAACACCGGGGAGCTGTTTTTT	CASSLQNTGELFF
TRBV4-3	-	TRBJ2-7	-	TGCGCCAGCAGCCATTCACAGGGAACGGGCAACGAGCAGTACTTC	CASSHSQGTGNEQYF
TRBV7-8	-	TRBJ1-5	TRBD1	TGTGCCAGCAGCCCGATCGGGACAGGGGGCCAAAATAGCAATCAGCCCCAGCATTTT	CASSPIGTGGQNSNQPQHF
TRBV30	once	TRBJ1-1	-	TGTGCCTGGAAGACAATTCTCGGTCAGAACACTGAAGCTTTCTTT	CAWKTILGQNTEAFF
TRBV2	-	TRBJ1-5	TRBD1	TGTGCCAGCAGGGGACAGGGTAACAATCAGCCCCAGCATTTT	CASRGQGNNQPQHF
TRBV7-8	-	TRBJ2-5	-	TGTGCCAGCAGTCCGGGGTCATTACAAGAGACCCAGTACTTC	CASSPGSLQETQYF
TRBV6-4	-	TRBJ2-1	TRBD2	TGTGCCAGCAGTGACTCGGCGGGGGGCCGCCATGAGCAGTTCTTC	CASSDSAGGRHEQFF
TRBV28	-	TRBJ2-7	TRBD1	TGTGCCAGCAGCCCCCCCCCAGGGGGATCCTACGAGCAGTACTTC	CASSPPPGGSYEQYF
TRBV15	-	TRBJ1-6	-	TGTGCCACCAGCAGAGGAAACGGTCCCTATAATTCACCCCTCCACTTT	CATSRGNGPYNSPLHF
TRBV28	-	TRBJ1-2	-	TGTGCCAGCAAAACAGGGAGTTTTCGTGGCTACACCTTC	CASKTGSFRGYTF
TRBV19	-	TRBJ2-1	TRBD2	TGTGCCAGTAGTATTCGACTAGCGGGGGGCCCCTCCTACAATGAGCAGTTCTTC	CASSIRLAGGPSYNEQFF
TRBV27	-	TRBJ2-7	-	TGTGCCAGCAGATCAGGGGATTCCCACGAGCAGTACTTC	CASRSGDSHEQYF
TRBV4-2	-	TRBJ2-5	-	TGTGCCAGCAGCCAAGGCCGGGAGACCCAGTACTTC	CASSQGRETQYF
TRBV13	-	TRBJ2-7	-	TGTGCCAGCAGCTTGGCCCAAGAGCAGTACTTC	CASSLAQEQYF
TRBV11-3	-	TRBJ1-2	TRBD1	TGTGCCAGCAGCGCCGGGACAGGGGGCAGCTATGGCTACACCTTC	CASSAGTGGSYGYTF
TRBV28	-	TRBJ2-5	-	TGTGCCAGCAGTCCCCACAGTTTCCAAGAGACCCAGTACTTC	CASSPHSFQETQYF
TRBV19	-	TRBJ1-5	TRBD1	TGTGCCAGTAGTATGACTTTAGTGAGGGGGCAGTGGAACAATCAGCCCCAGCATTTT	CASSMTLVRGQWNNQPQHF
TRBV6-4	-	TRBJ2-3	-	TGTGCCAGCAGTGAGGGACTCACAGATACGCAGTATTTT	CASSEGLTDTQYF
TRBV10-3	-	TRBJ2-7	TRBD1	TGTGCCATCAGTGAGTCCGGGACAGGGACTTACGAGCAGTACTTC	CAISESGTGTYEQYF
TRBV5-6	once	TRBJ2-1	TRBD1	TGTGCCAGCAGCTGGGCGGGACAGGGAGAATACAATGAGCAGTTCTTC	CASSWAGQGEYNEQFF